This T cell receptor (beta chain) was sequenced in a study of CD8 T cells in Susac syndrome. The sequenced target, TCR beta, came from blood CD8+ and CD4+ T cells. An input of roughly 0.45 to 1 ug of RNA was subjected to reverse transcription using random hexamers. An immunoSEQ multiplex PCR amplified TCR beta CDR3 over 54 Vbeta and 13 Jbeta. One entry per CDR3 protein results from TCRdb running MiXCR on the immunoSEQ multiplex PCR reads. The table includes approximately 140,000 distinct CDR3 sequences, about 95% detected once. The TCR was taken from a human donor with multiple sclerosis. Sequenced material: CD4+ T cells from PBMCs.

The CDR3 here is CSVLQDGYTF. CDR3 nucleotide sequence: TGCAGCGTGCTCCAGGATGGCTACACCTTC. This chain joins TRBV29-1 and TRBJ1-2; D not resolved. Trimming took 6 bases from V and 6 from J, leaving 8 bases between them. The CDR3 spans 10 residues. Germline V gene sequence: CDR1 SQVTM, CDR2 ANQGSEA.